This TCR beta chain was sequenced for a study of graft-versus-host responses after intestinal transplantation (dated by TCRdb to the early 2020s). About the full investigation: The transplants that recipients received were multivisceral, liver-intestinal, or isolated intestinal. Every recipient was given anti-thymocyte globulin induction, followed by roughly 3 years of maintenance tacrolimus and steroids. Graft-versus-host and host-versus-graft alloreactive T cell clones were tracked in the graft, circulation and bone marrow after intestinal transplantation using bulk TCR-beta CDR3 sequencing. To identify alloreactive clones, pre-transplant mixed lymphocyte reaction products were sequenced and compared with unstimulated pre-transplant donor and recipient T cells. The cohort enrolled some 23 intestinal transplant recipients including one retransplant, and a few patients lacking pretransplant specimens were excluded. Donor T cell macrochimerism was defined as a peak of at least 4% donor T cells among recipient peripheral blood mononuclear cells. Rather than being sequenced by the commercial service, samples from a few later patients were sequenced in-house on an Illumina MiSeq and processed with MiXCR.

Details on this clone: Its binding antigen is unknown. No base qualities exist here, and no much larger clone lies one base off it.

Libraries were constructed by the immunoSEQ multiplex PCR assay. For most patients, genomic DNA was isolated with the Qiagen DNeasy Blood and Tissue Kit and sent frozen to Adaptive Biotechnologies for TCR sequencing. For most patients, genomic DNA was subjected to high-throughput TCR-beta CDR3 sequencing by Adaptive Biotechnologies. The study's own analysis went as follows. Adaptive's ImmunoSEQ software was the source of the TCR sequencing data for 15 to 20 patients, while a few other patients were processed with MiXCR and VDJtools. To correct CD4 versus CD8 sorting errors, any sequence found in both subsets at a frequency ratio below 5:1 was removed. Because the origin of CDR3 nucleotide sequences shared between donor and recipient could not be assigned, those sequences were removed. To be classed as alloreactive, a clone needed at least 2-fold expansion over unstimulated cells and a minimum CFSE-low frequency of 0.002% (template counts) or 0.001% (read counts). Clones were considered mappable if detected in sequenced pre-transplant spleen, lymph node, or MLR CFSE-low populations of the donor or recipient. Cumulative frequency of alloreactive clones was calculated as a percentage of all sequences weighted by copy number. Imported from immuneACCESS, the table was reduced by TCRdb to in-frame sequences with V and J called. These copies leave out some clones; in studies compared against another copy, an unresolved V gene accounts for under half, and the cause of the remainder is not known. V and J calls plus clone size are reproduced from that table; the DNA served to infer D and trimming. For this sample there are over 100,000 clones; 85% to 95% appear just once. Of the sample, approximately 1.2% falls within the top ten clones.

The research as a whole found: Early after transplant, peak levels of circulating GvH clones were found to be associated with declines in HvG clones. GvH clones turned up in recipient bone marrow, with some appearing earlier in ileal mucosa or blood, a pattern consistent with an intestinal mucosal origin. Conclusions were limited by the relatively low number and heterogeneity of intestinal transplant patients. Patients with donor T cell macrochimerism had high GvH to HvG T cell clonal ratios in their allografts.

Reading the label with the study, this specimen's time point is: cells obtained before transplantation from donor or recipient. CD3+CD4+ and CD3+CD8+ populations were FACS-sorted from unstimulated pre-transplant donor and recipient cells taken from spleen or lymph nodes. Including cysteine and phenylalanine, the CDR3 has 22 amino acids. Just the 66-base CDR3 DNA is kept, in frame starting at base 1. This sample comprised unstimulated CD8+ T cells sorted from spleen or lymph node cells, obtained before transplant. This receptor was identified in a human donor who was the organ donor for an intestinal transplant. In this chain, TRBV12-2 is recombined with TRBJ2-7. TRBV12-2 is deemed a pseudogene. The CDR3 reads CASRLRPIPEAGTEICDYEQYF. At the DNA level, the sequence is TGTGCAAGTCGCTTAAGGCCCATACCAGAAGCCGGGACCGAAATATGCGACTACGAGCAGTACTTC.